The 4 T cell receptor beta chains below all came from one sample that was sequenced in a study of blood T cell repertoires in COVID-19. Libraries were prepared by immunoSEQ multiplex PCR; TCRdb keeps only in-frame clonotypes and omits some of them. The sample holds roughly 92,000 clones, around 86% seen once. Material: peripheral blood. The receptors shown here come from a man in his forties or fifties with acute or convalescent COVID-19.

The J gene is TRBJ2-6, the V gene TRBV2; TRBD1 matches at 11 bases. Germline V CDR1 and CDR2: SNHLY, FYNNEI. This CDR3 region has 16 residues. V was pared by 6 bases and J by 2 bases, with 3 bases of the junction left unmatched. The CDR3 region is CASRPGQGAGANVLTF. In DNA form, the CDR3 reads TGTGCCAGCAGGCCGGGACAGGGGGCTGGGGCCAACGTCCTGACTTTC.

The CDR3 DNA sequence: TGCGCCAGCAGCTTGTATGGCTTAAACGAGCAGTACTTC. As protein: CASSLYGLNEQYF. The gene calls are TRBV5-1 and TRBJ2-7, with D uncertain. V was trimmed by 1 base and J by 5 bases, leaving 10 bases between them. Germline V lookup: CDR1 SGHRS, CDR2 YFSETQ. The CDR3 is 13 amino acids. Together with reference TRBV5-1 and TRBJ2-7, the CDR3 gives the full variable domain: KAGVTQTPRYLIKTRGQQVTLSCSPISGHRSVSWYQQTPGQGLQFLFEYFSETQRNKGNFPGRFSGRQFSNSRSEMNVSTLELGDSALYLCASSLYGLNEQYFGPGTRLTVT.

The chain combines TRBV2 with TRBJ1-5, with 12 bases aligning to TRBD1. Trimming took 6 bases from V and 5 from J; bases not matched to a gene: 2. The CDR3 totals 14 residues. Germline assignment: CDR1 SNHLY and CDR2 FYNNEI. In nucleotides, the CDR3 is TGTGCCAGCAGCGGGACAGGGGGCCATCAGCCCCAGCATTTT. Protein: CASSGTGGHQPQHF. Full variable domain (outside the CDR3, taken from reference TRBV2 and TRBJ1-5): EPEVTQTPSHQVTQMGQEVILRCVPISNHLYFYWYRQILGQKVEFLVSFYNNEISEKSEIFDDQFSVERPDGSNFTLKIRSTKLEDSAMYFCASSGTGGHQPQHFGDGTRLSIL.

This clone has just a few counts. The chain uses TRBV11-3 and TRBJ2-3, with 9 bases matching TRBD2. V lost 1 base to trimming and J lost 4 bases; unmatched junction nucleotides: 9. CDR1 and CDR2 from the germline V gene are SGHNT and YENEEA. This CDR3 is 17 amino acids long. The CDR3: CASSLARYSGRSDTQYF. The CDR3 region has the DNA TGTGCCAGCAGCTTAGCGCGGTATAGCGGGAGATCAGATACGCAGTATTTT.